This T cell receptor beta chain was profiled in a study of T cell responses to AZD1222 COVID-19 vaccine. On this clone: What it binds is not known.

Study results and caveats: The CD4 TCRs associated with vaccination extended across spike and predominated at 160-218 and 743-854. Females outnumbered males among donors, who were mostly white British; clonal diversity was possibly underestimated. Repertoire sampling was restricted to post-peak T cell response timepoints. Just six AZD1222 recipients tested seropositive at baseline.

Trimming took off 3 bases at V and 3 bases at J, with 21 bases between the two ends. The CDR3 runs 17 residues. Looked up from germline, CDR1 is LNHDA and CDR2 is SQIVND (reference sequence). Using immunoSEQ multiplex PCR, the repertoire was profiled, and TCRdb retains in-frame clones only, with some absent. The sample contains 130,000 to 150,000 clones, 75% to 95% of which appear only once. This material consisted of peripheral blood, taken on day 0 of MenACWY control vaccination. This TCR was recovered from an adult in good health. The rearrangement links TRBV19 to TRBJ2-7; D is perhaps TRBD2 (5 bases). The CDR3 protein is CASSIGERGPPHYEQYF. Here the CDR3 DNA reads TGTGCCAGTAGTATTGGGGAGCGAGGCCCACCCCACTACGAGCAGTACTTC. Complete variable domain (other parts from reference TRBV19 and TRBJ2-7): DGGITQSPKYLFRKEGQNVTLSCEQNLNHDAMYWYRQDPGQGLRLIYYSQIVNDFQKGDIAEGYSVSREKKESFPLTVTSAQKNPTAFYLCASSIGERGPPHYEQYFGPGTRLTVT.